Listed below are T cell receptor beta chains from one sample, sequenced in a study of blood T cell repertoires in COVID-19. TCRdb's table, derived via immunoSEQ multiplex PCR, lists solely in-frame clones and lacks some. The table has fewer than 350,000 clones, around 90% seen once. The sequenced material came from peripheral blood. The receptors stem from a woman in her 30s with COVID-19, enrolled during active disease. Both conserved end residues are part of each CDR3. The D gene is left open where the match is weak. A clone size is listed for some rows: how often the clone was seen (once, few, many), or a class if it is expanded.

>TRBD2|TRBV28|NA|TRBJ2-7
TGTGCCAGCAGTTTACAACTAGCGGGAGGGCCGGGCGAGCAGTACTTC
CASSLQLAGGPGEQYF
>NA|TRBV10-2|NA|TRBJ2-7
TGCGCCAGCGGATCCCGCAGTACCCCGGGCTACGAGCAGTACTTC
CASGSRSTPGYEQYF
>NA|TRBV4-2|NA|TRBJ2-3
TGTGCCAGCAGCCTTCGTGGCTCGACTAGCACAGATACGCAGTATTTT
CASSLRGSTSTDTQYF
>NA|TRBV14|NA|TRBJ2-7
TGTGCCAGCACGGCGGGATTATTGGCAGGGATCGACGAGCAGTACTTC
CASTAGLLAGIDEQYF
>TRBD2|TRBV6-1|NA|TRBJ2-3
TGTGCCAGCAGTGAACGGTCGGCGGGAGCGGTTGATACGCAGTATTTT
CASSERSAGAVDTQYF
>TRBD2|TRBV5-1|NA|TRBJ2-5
TGCGCCAGCCATCTAGCGGGAGCCCCCGGTGAGACCCAGTACTTC
CASHLAGAPGETQYF
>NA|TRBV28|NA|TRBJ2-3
TGTGCCAGCAGTTTCGTCGCAGGCACAGATACGCAGTATTTT
CASSFVAGTDTQYF
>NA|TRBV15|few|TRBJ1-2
TGTGCCACCAGCAGAGGACAGGTTTACTATGGCTACACCTTC
CATSRGQVYYGYTF
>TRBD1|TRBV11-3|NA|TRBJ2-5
TGTGCCAGCAGCGCCTGGGGACAGGACCAAGAGACCCAGTACTTC
CASSAWGQDQETQYF
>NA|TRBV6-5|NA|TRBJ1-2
TGTGCCACCAGTTACTCAGGGAGGGATGGCTACACCTTC
CATSYSGRDGYTF
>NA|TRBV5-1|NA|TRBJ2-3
TGCGCCAGCAGCTCCGGTTTCTCTAGCACAGATACGCAGTATTTT
CASSSGFSSTDTQYF
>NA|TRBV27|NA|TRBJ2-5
TGTGCCAGCAGTTTGGGAGGAGTCTCAGAGACCCAGTACTTC
CASSLGGVSETQYF
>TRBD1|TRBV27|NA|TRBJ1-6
TGTGCCAGCAGTTTATCTGTCCGGGCAGGGGGCTTTCCACCCCTCCACTTT
CASSLSVRAGGFPPLHF
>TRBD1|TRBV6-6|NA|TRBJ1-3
TGTGCCAGCAGTCGCCGGGGACAGGGGCTCTCTGGAAACACCATATATTTT
CASSRRGQGLSGNTIYF
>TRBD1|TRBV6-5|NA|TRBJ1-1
TGTGCCAGCACTGCGGGACAGGGGCGCACTGAAGCTTTCTTT
CASTAGQGRTEAFF
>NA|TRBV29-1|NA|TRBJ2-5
TGCAGCGTTGGGCAGAACCAAGAGACCCAGTACTTC
CSVGQNQETQYF
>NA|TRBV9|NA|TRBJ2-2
TGTGCCAGCAGCGTAGAATTTGCCAGCAGGACCGGGGAGCTGTTTTTT
CASSVEFASRTGELFF
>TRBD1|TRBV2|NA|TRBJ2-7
TGTGCCAGCAGTGAAAAAAGGGGGCCCTACGAGCAGTACTTC
CASSEKRGPYEQYF
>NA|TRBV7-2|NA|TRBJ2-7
TGTGCCAGCAGCTTCCCGGGAGTCTCCTACGAGCAGTACTTC
CASSFPGVSYEQYF
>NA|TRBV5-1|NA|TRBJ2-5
TGCGCCAGCAGCCGTGTCAACAACGTCCAAGAGACCCAGTACTTC
CASSRVNNVQETQYF
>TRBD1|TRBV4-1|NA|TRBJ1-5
TGCGCCAGCAGCCAAGCCCAAGGGGGCTGGCCCCAGCATTTT
CASSQAQGGWPQHF
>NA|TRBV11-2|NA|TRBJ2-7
TGTGCCAGCAGCCAGGAGGGGTGGACCTACGAGCAGTACTTC
CASSQEGWTYEQYF
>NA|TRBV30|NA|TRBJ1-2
TGTGCCTGGAGCCCCTCGGACTATGGCTACACCTTC
CAWSPSDYGYTF
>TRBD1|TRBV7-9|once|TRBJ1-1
TGTGCCAGCAGCGCAGGGACAGCAAGAACTGAAGCTTTCTTT
CASSAGTARTEAFF
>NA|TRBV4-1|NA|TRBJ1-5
TGCGCCAGCAGCCAAGACAGGGGAAGCAATCAGCCCCAGCATTTT
CASSQDRGSNQPQHF
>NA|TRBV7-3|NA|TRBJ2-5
TGTGCCAGCAGCCGCGACAGACAAGAGACCCAGTACTTC
CASSRDRQETQYF
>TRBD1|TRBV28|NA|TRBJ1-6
TGTGCCAGCAGTTTACGTCTCTACAGGGGGGCTAATTCACCCCTCCACTTT
CASSLRLYRGANSPLHF
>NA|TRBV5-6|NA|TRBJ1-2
TGTGCCAGCAGGCAGGTCGGCCACAGAGTTTACACCTTC
CASRQVGHRVYTF
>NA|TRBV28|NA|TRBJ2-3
TGTGCCAGCAGTCTGGGGCTAGATACAGATACGCAGTATTTT
CASSLGLDTDTQYF
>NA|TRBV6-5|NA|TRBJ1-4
TGTGCCAGCATCATAGGGCCAGGGACTAATGAAAAACTGTTTTTT
CASIIGPGTNEKLFF
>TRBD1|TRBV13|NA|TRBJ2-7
TGTGCCAGCAGCATAGGGGGCCGGACCTACGAGCAGTACTTC
CASSIGGRTYEQYF
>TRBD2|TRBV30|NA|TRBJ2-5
TGTGCCTGGAGGTCTGGGGGAGGGCCATGGGAGACCCAGTACTTC
CAWRSGGGPWETQYF
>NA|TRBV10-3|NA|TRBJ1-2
TGTGCCATCAGCGGACTAGAGGTTGGCTACACCTTC
CAISGLEVGYTF
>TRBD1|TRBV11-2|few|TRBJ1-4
TGTGCCAGCAGCTTAATGGCAGGGGGCTATAGAGAAAAACTGTTTTTT
CASSLMAGGYREKLFF
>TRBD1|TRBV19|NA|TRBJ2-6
TGTGCCAGTAGTATAAAGGGACAGGGGGTTGGCAACGTCCTGACTTTC
CASSIKGQGVGNVLTF
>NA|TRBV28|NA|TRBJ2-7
TGTGCCAGCAGGCATCCGGGGGAGTTGACCTACGAGCAGTACTTC
CASRHPGELTYEQYF
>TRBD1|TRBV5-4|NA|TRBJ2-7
TGTGCCAGCAGCTTACCGGGACAGGGTTTTTACGAGCAGTACTTC
CASSLPGQGFYEQYF
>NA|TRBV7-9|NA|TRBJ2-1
TGTGCCAGCAGCTCGACGGTTCAGCGGAACAATGAGCAGTTCTTC
CASSSTVQRNNEQFF
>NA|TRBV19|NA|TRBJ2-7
TGTGCCAGTAGTATAGGAGGGATGGCCCCTTACGAGCAGTACTTC
CASSIGGMAPYEQYF
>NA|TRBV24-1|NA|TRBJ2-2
TGTGCCACCAGAGGGGCTGGGACCGGGGAGCTGTTTTTT
CATRGAGTGELFF
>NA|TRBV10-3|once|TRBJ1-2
TGTGCCATCAAACCGGGATTCCAGGGGGGCTACACCTTC
CAIKPGFQGGYTF
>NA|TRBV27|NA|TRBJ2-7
TGTGCCAGCAGTTTAAGGGGCTCTGCTCAGCTGGGCTACGAGCAGTACTTC
CASSLRGSAQLGYEQYF
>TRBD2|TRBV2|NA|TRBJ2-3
TGTGCCAGCAGTCAAAGTGGGACTAGCGGCCATACGCAGTATTTT
CASSQSGTSGHTQYF
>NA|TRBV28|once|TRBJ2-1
TGTGCCAGCAGTTTAATGCAGGGTTGGAATGAGCAGTTCTTC
CASSLMQGWNEQFF
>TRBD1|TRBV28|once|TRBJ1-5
TGTGCCAGCAGTTTCCGGACAGGGCCGAGCAATCAGCCCCAGCATTTT
CASSFRTGPSNQPQHF
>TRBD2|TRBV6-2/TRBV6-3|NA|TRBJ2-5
TGTGCCAGCAGTTACATGGGGGGGGAGACCCAGTACTTC
CASSYMGGETQYF
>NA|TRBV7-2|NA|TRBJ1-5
TGTGCCAGCAGCTTTGCAGGGGCCGGGGTTAATCAGCCCCAGCATTTT
CASSFAGAGVNQPQHF
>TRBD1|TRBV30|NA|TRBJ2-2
TGTGCCTTTACAGGGGCCACCGGGGAGCTGTTTTTT
CAFTGATGELFF
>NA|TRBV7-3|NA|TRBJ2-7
TGTGCCAGCAGCCCCCAGGGGGGCGGGATTTACGAGCAGTACTTC
CASSPQGGGIYEQYF
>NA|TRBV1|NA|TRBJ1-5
TGCACCAGCAGCCGTTCCCGGGACAGGGGCAGCAATCAGCCCCAGCATTTT
CTSSRSRDRGSNQPQHF
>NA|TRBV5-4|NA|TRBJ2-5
TGTGCCAGCAGCTTGGGCAGGGCGGGGGAGACCCAGTACTTC
CASSLGRAGETQYF
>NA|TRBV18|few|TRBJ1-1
TGTGCCAGCTCACCACCGGCCGGCGACAGTGAAGCTTTCTTT
CASSPPAGDSEAFF
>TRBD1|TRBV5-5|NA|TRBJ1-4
TGTGCCAGCAGCTTGGATTGGACAGGGCCCTATGAAAAACTGTTTTTT
CASSLDWTGPYEKLFF